This passage covers 17 T cell receptor beta chains from one sample sequenced in a study of persistence of HIV-infected CD4 T cells. The immunoSEQ assay was version 4, run in survey mode. Sequencing used immunoSEQ multiplex PCR; TCRdb keeps in-frame clones, though not all of them. In the table there are 30,000 to 40,000 clones, 80% to 90% of which are singletons. Cells were stimulated with overlapping HIV-1 Gag 15-mer peptides. Memory cells lacking CD40L and CD69 with high CD45RO were sorted. For these receptors, no antigen is known. Material: CD4+ T cells sorted from PBMCs after approximately 19-hour stimulation, obtained from a patient who received antiretroviral therapy. Receptors originate from an adult woman with HIV who was CMV-seropositive.

The chain couples TRBV5-1 to TRBJ2-3, with 9 positions matching TRBD2. V shed 0 bases and J 4 bases; nucleotides not matched to a gene: 3. The CDR3 has 15 residues. Per germline, CDR1 SGHRS and CDR2 YFSETQ. The CDR3 nucleotides are TGCGCCAGCAGCTTGGCTCTAGCGGGGCCAGATACGCAGTATTTT. It codes for CASSLALAGPDTQYF.

The chain has TRBV28 and TRBJ1-1; the D gene is possibly TRBD1 (6 bases). The CDR3 is 14 amino acids. Germline values: CDR1 MDHEN, CDR2 SYDVKM. Trimming took off 3 bases at V and 4 bases at J, with 12 bases between the two ends. The CDR3: CASSFNDRTTEAFF. DNA for the CDR3: TGTGCCAGCAGTTTCAACGACAGGACCACTGAAGCTTTCTTT.

The chain joins TRBV6-5 to TRBJ1-3; TRBD1 might be the D (6 bases). V was cut by 8 bases and J by 2 bases, with 16 bases left in between. CDR1 is MNHEY, CDR2 SVGAGI, per germline. This CDR3 is built from 15 residues. The CDR3 nucleotides are TGTGCCAGCGGGGTAACAACAGGGACTGGAAACACCATATATTTT. As protein: CASGVTTGTGNTIYF.

Only a few counts were recorded for this clone. CDR3: CAISVSGTAYSGANVLTF. The CDR3 DNA reads TGTGCCATCAGTGTTTCCGGGACAGCTTACTCTGGGGCCAACGTCCTGACTTTC. J is TRBJ2-6 and V is TRBV10-3, with 7 nucleotides matching TRBD1. V was clipped by 4 bases and J by 0 bases; unmatched bases: 9. CDR1 is ENHRY, CDR2 SYGVKD, per germline. The CDR3 has 18 amino acids.

The chain links TRBV30 to TRBJ1-2; tentative D call: TRBD1 (5 bases). Germline V gene data show CDR1 as GTSNPN and CDR2 as SVGIG (reference sequence). The CDR3 is made up of 13 amino acids. V was cut by 2 bases and J by 7 bases, with 14 bases left in between. The DNA of the CDR3 is TGTGCCTGGAGTCATCAGGGTGTAGGTGGCTACACCTTC. Amino acid sequence: CAWSHQGVGGYTF. The full variable domain, rest sourced from reference TRBV30 and TRBJ1-2, is SQTIHQWPATLVQPVGSPLSLECTVEGTSNPNLYWYRQAAGRGLQLLFYSVGIGQISSEVPQNLSASRPQDRQFILSSKKLLLSDSGFYLCAWSHQGVGGYTFGSGTRLTVV.

This rearrangement joins TRBV7-3 to TRBJ2-1; 9 positions match TRBD2. The CDR3 extends over 15 amino acids. Trimming cost V 2 bases and J 8 bases; bases outside gene matches: 7. CDR1 SGHTA and CDR2 FQGTGA come from the germline V gene. The CDR3 here is CASSLGRGRADEQFF. The CDR3 DNA is TGTGCCAGCAGCTTAGGGCGCGGGAGGGCCGATGAGCAGTTCTTC.

This clone was observed a few times. The chain has TRBV19 and TRBJ2-3, with unresolved D. CDR1 and CDR2 from the germline V gene are LNHDA and SQIVND (reference sequence). Trimming cost V 7 bases and J 0 bases, with 17 bases left between them. The CDR3 totals 16 residues. CDR3 loop: CASTGKGASSTDTQYF. The CDR3, as DNA: TGTGCCAGTACTGGAAAGGGCGCCTCTAGCACAGATACGCAGTATTTT.

The chain recombines TRBV24-1 with TRBJ2-7, with 7 bases fitting TRBD1. The germline gives CDR1 KGHDR, CDR2 SFDVKD. Germline trimming cut 3 bases from V and 3 bases from J; bases unmatched to any gene: 7. The CDR3 loop spans 15 amino acids. CDR3 in amino acids: CATSDGKGAGYEQYF. DNA of the CDR3: TGTGCCACCAGTGATGGAAAGGGGGCGGGCTACGAGCAGTACTTC.

The chain links TRBV7-6 to TRBJ2-7, with no clear D. The germline gives CDR1 SGHVS, CDR2 FNYEAQ. There are 13 residues in the CDR3. With 5 bases removed from V and 3 bases from J, the gap between germline ends came to 11 bases. The CDR3: CASSRTPNYEQYF. The DNA for the CDR3 is TGTGCCAGCAGCCGAACTCCTAACTACGAGCAGTACTTC.

This sequence joins TRBV7-9 and TRBJ1-3; D unresolved. CDR3 length: 16 amino acids. The germline gives CDR1 SEHNR, CDR2 FQNEAQ (reference sequence). V was trimmed by 1 base and J by 1 base, leaving 11 bases between them. CDR3 region: CASSLVMGISGNTIYF. In DNA form, the CDR3 reads TGTGCCAGCAGCTTAGTCATGGGGATTTCTGGAAACACCATATATTTT.

This chain connects TRBV30 to TRBJ1-4; 7 positions match TRBD1. Germline-derived CDR1 and CDR2 are GTSNPN and SVGIG (reference sequence). The CDR3 is 13 residues long. The ends lost 2 bases at V and 5 bases at J; junction bases unmatched: 2. The CDR3 region has the DNA TGTGCCTGGAGTAGGGGGCGGAATGAAAAACTGTTTTTT. It translates to CAWSRGRNEKLFF. The whole variable domain, filled in from reference TRBV30 and TRBJ1-4, reads SQTIHQWPATLVQPVGSPLSLECTVEGTSNPNLYWYRQAAGRGLQLLFYSVGIGQISSEVPQNLSASRPQDRQFILSSKKLLLSDSGFYLCAWSRGRNEKLFFGSGTQLSVL.

The rearrangement links TRBV14 to TRBJ1-6; D remains ambiguous. Trimming left V 1 base short and J 9 bases short, with 13 bases between. The CDR3 runs to 15 residues. The germline CDR1 and CDR2 sequences are SGHDN and FVKESK. CDR3 sequence: CASSQVGQRLSPLHF. The DNA of the CDR3 is TGTGCCAGCAGCCAAGTGGGCCAGCGACTTTCACCCCTCCACTTT.

This clone was recorded a few times. The chain couples TRBV2 to TRBJ1-5; TRBD1 aligns across 11 bases. CDR1 is SNHLY and CDR2 is FYNNEI in the germline V gene. Trimming took 3 bases from V and 6 from J; bases not matched to a gene: 4. There are 15 residues in the CDR3. The CDR3 protein is CASSEGQGDRQPQHF. The CDR3 DNA follows: TGTGCCAGCAGTGAGGGACAGGGGGATCGTCAGCCCCAGCATTTT.

V is TRBV6-1 and J is TRBJ1-1; D is possibly TRBD1 (5 bases). Germline lookup yields CDR1 MNHNS and CDR2 SASEGT. The CDR3 sequence is 14 residues long. V was clipped by 10 bases and J by 6 bases, with 21 bases between them. The CDR3 coding sequence is TGTGCCACAGAAGCCGGGACCTTATATGCTGAAGCTTTCTTT. The encoded protein is CATEAGTLYAEAFF.

The CDR3 DNA follows: TGCGCCAGCAGCCCCTCGGCAGGGGGCGAAGCTTTCTTT. It yields the protein CASSPSAGGEAFF. The genes are TRBV5-1 and TRBJ1-1; 8 positions match TRBD1. Trimming took 4 bases from V and 8 from J; bases not matched to a gene: 7. CDR1 is SGHRS, CDR2 YFSETQ, per germline. The CDR3 loop spans 13 amino acids. Full variable domain (outside the CDR3, taken from reference TRBV5-1 and TRBJ1-1): KAGVTQTPRYLIKTRGQQVTLSCSPISGHRSVSWYQQTPGQGLQFLFEYFSETQRNKGNFPGRFSGRQFSNSRSEMNVSTLELGDSALYLCASSPSAGGEAFFGQGTRLTVV.

The V and J genes are TRBV5-1 and TRBJ1-1; a weak D match, TRBD1 (5 bases). V lost 0 bases and J 6 bases, leaving 15 bases between the germline ends. The CDR3 spans 15 residues. Germline CDR1 and CDR2: SGHRS and YFSETQ. The CDR3 DNA reads as TGCGCCAGCAGCTTGGTATACACGGGACGGTCTGAAGCTTTCTTT. It codes for CASSLVYTGRSEAFF.

This clone has only a few counts. The rearrangement links TRBV11-3 to TRBJ1-3; 7 bases are shared with TRBD1. The CDR3 spans 16 residues. Germline V CDR1 and CDR2: SGHNT, YENEEA. V dropped 6 bases and J dropped 1; count of bases not matched to a gene: 9. For the CDR3, the DNA is TGTGCCAGCAGTCAGGGACAGCGATTATCTGGAAACACCATATATTTT. Protein sequence: CASSQGQRLSGNTIYF.